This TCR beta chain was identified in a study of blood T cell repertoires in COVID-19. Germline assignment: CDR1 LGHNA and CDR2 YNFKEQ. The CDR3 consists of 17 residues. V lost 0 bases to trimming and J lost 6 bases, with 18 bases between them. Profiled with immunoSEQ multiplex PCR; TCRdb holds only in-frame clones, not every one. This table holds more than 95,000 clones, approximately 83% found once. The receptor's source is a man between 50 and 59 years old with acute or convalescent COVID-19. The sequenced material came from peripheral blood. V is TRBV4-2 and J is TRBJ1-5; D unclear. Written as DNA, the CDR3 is TGTGCCAGCAGCCAAGAACTCTCGCGTTCCCGGGGTCAGCCCCAGCATTTT. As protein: CASSQELSRSRGQPQHF.